This T cell receptor (beta chain) came from a study of T-cell reconstitution after alpha-beta-depleted transplantation in children. Unique molecular identifiers tagged the TCRbeta library. A single record per CDR3 protein comes from TCRdb applying MiXCR to the PCR reads. Here the sample spans 500,000 to 600,000 distinct CDR3 sequences, approximately 16% being singletons. Sequenced here: PBMCs from the stem cell graft donor, sampled from the stem cell graft. This TCR derives from a human donor who donated a stem cell graft to a child with acute lymphoblastic leukemia.

Here the CDR3 DNA reads TGTGCCAGTAGTATAGGGCCCGGGGAGCTGTTTTTT. Protein sequence: CASSIGPGELFF. V gene TRBV19 combines with J gene TRBJ2-2; D unresolved. V lost 1 base, J lost 6 bases, and 3 bases lay in between. Germline lookup yields CDR1 LNHDA and CDR2 SQIVND (reference sequence). The CDR3 runs 12 residues. Drawing the rest from reference TRBV19 and TRBJ2-2, the complete variable domain is DGGITQSPKYLFRKEGQNVTLSCEQNLNHDAMYWYRQDPGQGLRLIYYSQIVNDFQKGDIAEGYSVSREKKESFPLTVTSAQKNPTAFYLCASSIGPGELFFGEGSRLTVL.